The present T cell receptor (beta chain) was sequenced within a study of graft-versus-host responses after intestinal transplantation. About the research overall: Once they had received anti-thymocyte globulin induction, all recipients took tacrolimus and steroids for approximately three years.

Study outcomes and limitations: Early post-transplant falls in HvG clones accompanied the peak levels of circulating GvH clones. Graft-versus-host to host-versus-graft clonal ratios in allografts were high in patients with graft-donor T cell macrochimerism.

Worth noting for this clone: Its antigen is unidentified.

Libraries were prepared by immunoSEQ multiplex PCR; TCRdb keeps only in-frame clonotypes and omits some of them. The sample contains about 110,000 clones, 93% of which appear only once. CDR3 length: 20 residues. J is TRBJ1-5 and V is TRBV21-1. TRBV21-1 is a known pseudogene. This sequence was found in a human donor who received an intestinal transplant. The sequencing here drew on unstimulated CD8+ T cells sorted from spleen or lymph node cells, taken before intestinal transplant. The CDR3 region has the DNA TGTGCCAGCAGCAAAGCAAAGTTGGCGGGACATCTATATAGCAATCAGCCCCAGCATTTT. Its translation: CASSKAKLAGHLYSNQPQHF.